This record concerns one T cell receptor beta chain sequence. Germline assignment: CDR1 LGHDT and CDR2 YNNKEL (reference sequence). The CDR3 runs to 14 residues. The ends lost 6 bases at V and 4 bases at J; junction bases unmatched: 5. The data stem from a study of control samples from healthy donors and cancer patients. Using immunoSEQ multiplex PCR, the repertoire was profiled, and TCRdb retains in-frame clones only, with some absent. Among approximately 120,000 clones, about 92% were seen once, and the ten largest hold 0.58%. The material sequenced was PBMCs. The gene calls are TRBV3-1 (or the pseudogene TRBV3-2) and TRBJ1-4; the match to TRBD1 covers 7 bases. The TCR sequence derives from a man at least 80 years old with head and neck cancer. The CDR3 DNA reads as TGTGCCAGCAGTCTACAGGGGATTAATGAAAAACTGTTTTTT. This sequence encodes CASSLQGINEKLFF.